The present T cell receptor (beta chain) was sequenced within a study of PD-1 blockade in classical Hodgkin lymphoma (dated by TCRdb to the early 2020s). At the level of the whole study: Nivolumab dosing was 3 mg/kg intravenously every 2 weeks, continuing until either disease progression or unacceptable toxicity. To define a peripheral blood immune signature of response to PD-1 blockade in classical Hodgkin lymphoma, the study combined TCR beta sequencing with CyTOF.

The time point label, as the study defines it: cycle 1 day 1 (C1D1), immediately before nivolumab initiation. All trial patients had relapsed after autologous stem cell transplantation, with cohorts A, B and C differing in prior brentuximab vedotin exposure. A total of approximately 51 patients with relapsed/refractory classical Hodgkin lymphoma made up the trial cohort, and each patient's best overall response was complete response, partial response or progressive disease. Single-agent nivolumab was administered to trial patients in the multi-cohort phase II CheckMate 205 trial. An independent review committee assessed best overall response by applying the 2007 International Working Group response criteria. Trial PBMCs were collected just before the start of nivolumab (C1D1) and during therapy at cycle 2 day 1 and cycle 4 day 1. After peripheral blood was drawn into 8 mL Vacutainer Cell Preparation Tubes, PBMCs were isolated by centrifugation and then cryopreserved.

The Qiagen DNeasy kit was used to extract genomic DNA from unsorted PBMCs and from the negatively selected CD4+ and CD8+ fractions. Using primers that anneal to V and J segments, immunoSEQ multiplex PCR amplified the TCR beta CDR3 regions. A synthetic immune receptor repertoire was used to minimize amplification bias, and any remaining bias was removed computationally after sequencing. The authors' pipeline ran thus. Repertoire diversity was quantified as the Shannon entropy index using custom Python scripts. Unsorted, CD4+ and CD8+ repertoires were analyzed separately, except in combined analyses where CD4+ and CD8+ sequences were merged in silico. A clone was considered expanded if an increase in frequency of at least 2-fold after treatment relative to C1D1 was found, and a pseudocount of 0.5 was applied to clones undetected at baseline. Singleton clones were defined as clones with 0 or 1 copy at C1D1, and non-singleton clones were defined as clones with 2 or more copies. Clones expanded in unsorted samples were assigned a CD4+, CD8+ or unknown annotation through matching of protein sequences in sorted samples from the same patient. Wilcoxon tests on paired samples were used to test changes in diversity from C1D1 to C4D1. Imported from immuneACCESS, the table was reduced by TCRdb to in-frame sequences with V and J called. These copies leave out some clones; in studies compared against another copy, an unresolved V gene accounts for under half, and the cause of the remainder is not known. That table supplies the V and J calls and clone size; D and trimming were determined from the DNA. Within this sample are about 62,000 clones, with about 87% of them counted one time only. The ten most abundant clones make up under 15% of the sample.

Of note for this clone: What this receptor recognizes is not known. No base-level quality is on record; no much larger clone is a single base apart.

The CDR1 and CDR2 encoded by the germline V gene are KGHSH and LQKENI. A distance of 21 bases separates the germline ends of V and J, which lose 2 bases and 8 bases respectively. The CDR3 holds 16 amino acids from the cysteine to the phenylalanine. Here the CDR3 DNA is all that survives: 48 bases in frame from base 1. The paper's findings and limits, for the study overall: Newly diagnosed patients were reported to have lower baseline TCR diversity than healthy donors, and relapsed/refractory patients were reported to have lower baseline TCR diversity still. Diversity was lower in patients who began nivolumab less than 1 year after ASCT, so these patients were left out of later analyses to avoid confounding by immune reconstitution. The study covered only a single clinical trial cohort, and the causes of the repertoire differences, possibly disease activity or prior therapy, were still not defined. CD4+ but not CD8+ TCR diversity rose significantly by C4D1 (p=0.0027 vs p=0.16), most apparent in complete responders (p=0.02). Trial patients achieving complete response had baseline diversity similar to newly diagnosed patients, whereas partial responders and progressors had significantly lower diversity.

The sequences come from peripheral blood mononuclear cells (PBMCs), collected at baseline. This sequence uses TRBV18 and TRBJ1-2; TRBD1 is a possible D gene, resting on 5 matching bases. The clonotype originates from a human donor with classical Hodgkin lymphoma. For the CDR3, the sequence is CASSPGIRADSGGYTF. The DNA reads as follows: TGTGCCAGCTCACCAGGGATCAGGGCCGATTCGGGGGGCTACACCTTC.